A selection of T cell receptor beta chains follows, all from one sample in a study of shared T cell receptors in the human thymus. The table came from immunoSEQ multiplex PCR; TCRdb's copy has only in-frame clones and leaves some out. The repertoire includes about 380,000 clones, 85% to 95% of them detected once, and roughly 0.021% sits in the top ten. The sample taken for sequencing was thymocytes. The receptors originated from a human donor. Both conserved end residues are part of each CDR3. The D gene is left open where the match is weak. Clone size is given for some rows only: seen once, a few or many times, or a class if the clone is expanded.

V gene,clone size,D gene,J gene,CDR3 DNA,CDR3 protein
TRBV7-9,.,TRBD2,TRBJ2-3,TGTGCCAGCAGCGCTAAGCTAGCGGGAGGGCCAGATACGCAGTATTTT,CASSAKLAGGPDTQYF
TRBV4-2,.,.,TRBJ2-3,TGTGCCAGCAGCCAATTGGGCTCCAAACCGACAGATACGCAGTATTTT,CASSQLGSKPTDTQYF
TRBV10-3,.,.,TRBJ1-4,TGTGCCATCAGTGAAAGGGGGGGATGGTTGGGTGAAAAACTGTTTTTT,CAISERGGWLGEKLFF
TRBV5-4,.,TRBD2,TRBJ2-1,TGTGCCAGCAGCCGCAGACATAGCGGGAGCGGGAATGAGCAGTTCTTC,CASSRRHSGSGNEQFF
TRBV11-1,.,TRBD2,TRBJ2-7,TGTGCCAGCAGTTGGACTAGCGGGAGGGCCTACGAGCAGTACTTC,CASSWTSGRAYEQYF
TRBV10-2,.,TRBD1,TRBJ2-5,TGCGCCAGCAGTGAGATCGGGACAGGGGAGGAAGAGACCCAGTACTTC,CASSEIGTGEEETQYF
TRBV28,.,.,TRBJ2-7,TGTGCCAGCAGTCCCAAGCGTTATAGCTCCTACGAGCAGTACTTC,CASSPKRYSSYEQYF
TRBV13,.,TRBD2,TRBJ2-1,TGTGCCAGCAGCGGAGTAAGGACGGTGGGGACTAGCGGGAGTTTAAGCTCCTACAATGAGCAGTTCTTC,CASSGVRTVGTSGSLSSYNEQFF
TRBV5-4,.,.,TRBJ2-7,TGTGCCAGCAGCGCCGGGGGCGAGCAGTACTTC,CASSAGGEQYF
TRBV7-2,.,.,TRBJ1-2,TGTGCCAGCAGCCGCGGGGTGGCCCCTAGGAGCTATGGCTACACCTTC,CASSRGVAPRSYGYTF
TRBV19,.,TRBD1,TRBJ1-5,TGTGCCAGTAGTATTAACCCCAGGGGGCTGCATCAGCCCCAGCATTTT,CASSINPRGLHQPQHF
TRBV18,.,.,TRBJ1-1,TGTGCCAGCTCACCACCTAGGGCTCTTGGCGCAGGGGAAGCGAGGACTGAAGCTTTCTTT,CASSPPRALGAGEARTEAFF
TRBV6-1,.,.,TRBJ1-4,TGTGCCAGCACCCAAGGGATAGGCTTCAATGAAAAACTGTTTTTT,CASTQGIGFNEKLFF
TRBV29-1,.,.,TRBJ1-3,TGCAGCGTTGTTCAGGGACGGGGAATCTCTGGAAACACCATATATTTT,CSVVQGRGISGNTIYF
TRBV7-6,.,TRBD2,TRBJ2-3,TGTGCCAGCAGCTCACTCTCAGAGGTTCGAGCGGGAGGGCGCACAGATACGCAGTATTTT,CASSSLSEVRAGGRTDTQYF
TRBV7-9,.,.,TRBJ2-3,TGTGCCAGCAGCTTGAGACTAGTAAATCCCGTCGGGGGCACAGATACGCAGTATTTT,CASSLRLVNPVGGTDTQYF
TRBV10-1,few,TRBD2,TRBJ2-7,TGCGCCAGCCCCGAGGGGACTAGTGGTCCCTACGAGCAGTACTTC,CASPEGTSGPYEQYF
TRBV5-6,.,TRBD2,TRBJ2-7,TGTGCCAGCAGCTGCAGGCCGGGAGGGATTTGCTACGAGCAGTACTTC,CASSCRPGGICYEQYF
TRBV6-6,.,.,TRBJ1-4,TGTGCCAGCAGTCGCGGTAGAACACACGAAAAACTGTTTTTT,CASSRGRTHEKLFF
TRBV28,.,TRBD1,TRBJ1-1,TGTGCCAGCAGCCCAGGGGGAGGTGCTGAAGCTTTCTTT,CASSPGGGAEAFF
TRBV5-5,.,TRBD2,TRBJ2-7,TGTGCCAGCAGCCCATATACTAGCGGGGGAACCTACGAGCAGTACTTC,CASSPYTSGGTYEQYF
TRBV5-1,.,TRBD2,TRBJ2-1,TGCGCCAGCAGCTCCCTCGGACTAGCGGATACCTACAATGAGCAGTTCTTC,CASSSLGLADTYNEQFF
TRBV19,once,TRBD1,TRBJ1-5,TGTGCCAGTAGTCAACGGGACAGCACTAAACAGCCCCAGCATTTT,CASSQRDSTKQPQHF
TRBV28,.,.,TRBJ2-7,TGTGCCAGCACCCTATTGAGGGGCGGCCTTGGAGGTGGGCAGTACTTC,CASTLLRGGLGGGQYF
TRBV27,.,.,TRBJ1-2,TGTGCCAGCAGTTTAACTTCGGGACGAGGCAACTATGGCTACACCTTC,CASSLTSGRGNYGYTF
TRBV11-2,.,.,TRBJ1-3,TGTGCCACCGGCCGCTTGGCCCCGGGGGCATCTGGAAACACCATATATTTT,CATGRLAPGASGNTIYF
TRBV7-8,.,.,TRBJ2-2,TGTGCCAGCAGCTTTGGGGGCGCCGGGGAGCTGTTTTTT,CASSFGGAGELFF
TRBV6-6,.,.,TRBJ2-7,TGTGCCAGCAGTTACGGCCCACCTCCTATGTACGAGCAGTACTTC,CASSYGPPPMYEQYF
TRBV30,.,.,TRBJ2-1,TGTGCCTGGAGTGTGGGACATTTCTCCTACAATGAGCAGTTCTTC,CAWSVGHFSYNEQFF
TRBV7-2,.,.,TRBJ2-1,TGTGCCAGCAGCTTAAAGTTCTCCAATGAGCAGTTCTTC,CASSLKFSNEQFF
TRBV5-1,.,TRBD2,TRBJ2-1,TGCGCCAGCAGCCTGGGAGCGGGAGGAGGCGATGAGCAGTTCTTC,CASSLGAGGGDEQFF
TRBV7-2,.,.,TRBJ2-1,TGTGCCAGCAGCAAACGACGGGTCCATGGGGAGCAGTTCTTC,CASSKRRVHGEQFF
TRBV10-2,.,TRBD1,TRBJ2-3,TGCGCCAGCACTCCGGGACAGGGACCAGATACGCAGTATTTT,CASTPGQGPDTQYF
TRBV18,.,.,TRBJ1-2,TGTGCCAGCTCTCCCGGGCCCCCCAACTATGGCTACACCTTC,CASSPGPPNYGYTF
TRBV5-1,.,TRBD1,TRBJ2-7,TGCGCCAGCAGCTTGGGAGACAGGGGGAAATTTTACGAGCAGTACTTC,CASSLGDRGKFYEQYF
TRBV7-8,.,.,TRBJ1-2,TGTGCCAGCAGCTTAGCGGGGACACCTTCCAACTATGGCTACACCTTC,CASSLAGTPSNYGYTF
TRBV4-1,.,TRBD1,TRBJ1-1,TGCGCCAGCAGCCAAGATCGGAACAGGGGAACTGAAGCTTTCTTT,CASSQDRNRGTEAFF
TRBV7-6,.,TRBD2,TRBJ2-7,TGTGCCAGCAGCCCCAAAGGCGGTACTAGCGACTACGAGCAGTACTTC,CASSPKGGTSDYEQYF
TRBV7-9,.,.,TRBJ2-1,TGTGCCAGCAGCTTAGAAAAAGGTTTTTGGGACAATGAGCAGTTCTTC,CASSLEKGFWDNEQFF
TRBV1,.,.,TRBJ2-7,TGCACCAGCAGCCAAGATGCACTAGCGGAAGACTACGAGCAGTACTTC,CTSSQDALAEDYEQYF
TRBV28,.,.,TRBJ2-5,TGTGCCAGCACCCGCCTTATGTGCAAAGAGACCCAGTACTTC,CASTRLMCKETQYF
TRBV6-6,.,.,TRBJ2-7,TGTGCCAGCAGTCTTCAGTCTCCCGGCTCCTACGAGCAGTACTTC,CASSLQSPGSYEQYF